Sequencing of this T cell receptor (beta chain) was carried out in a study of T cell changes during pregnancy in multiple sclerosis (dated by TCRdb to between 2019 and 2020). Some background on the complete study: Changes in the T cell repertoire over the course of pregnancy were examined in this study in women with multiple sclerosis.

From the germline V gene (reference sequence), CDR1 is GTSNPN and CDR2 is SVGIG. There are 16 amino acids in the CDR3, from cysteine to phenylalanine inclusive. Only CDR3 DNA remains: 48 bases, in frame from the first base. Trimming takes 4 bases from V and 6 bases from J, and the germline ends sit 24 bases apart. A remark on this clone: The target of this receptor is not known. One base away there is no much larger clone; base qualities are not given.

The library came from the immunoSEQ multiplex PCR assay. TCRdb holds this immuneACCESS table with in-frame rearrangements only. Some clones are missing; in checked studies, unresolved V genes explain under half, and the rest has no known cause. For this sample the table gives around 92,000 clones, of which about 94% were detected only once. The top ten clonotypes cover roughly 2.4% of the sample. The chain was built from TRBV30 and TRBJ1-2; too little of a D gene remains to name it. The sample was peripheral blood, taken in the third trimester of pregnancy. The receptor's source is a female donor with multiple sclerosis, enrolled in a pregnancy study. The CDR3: CAWKGIREKSLNGYTF. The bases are TGTGCCTGGAAGGGTATAAGGGAGAAAAGTTTGAATGGCTACACCTTC.